The rows below give T cell receptor beta chains drawn from one sample of a study of shared clonotypes between healthy human individuals. Some clones are missing from TCRdb's copy, which holds only in-frame ones; the method was immunoSEQ multiplex PCR. The sample includes around 980,000 clones, 75% to 85% seen only once; the top ten take around 0.6%. Material: memory CD4+ T cells from PBMCs. The receptors derive from a man between 18 and 35 years old in good health. Some clones in this sample may be carry-over from other donors' samples. Each CDR3 is given with its conserved first and last residue. The D gene is left open where the match is weak. Size values are once, few and many counts, or a class for expanded clones, and some rows have none.

.	TRBV28	TRBJ2-1	.	TGTGCCAGCAGTTTAGTAGCTAGCGAAAATGAGCAGTTCTTC	CASSLVASENEQFF
TRBD1	TRBV7-9	TRBJ1-1	few	TGTGCCAGCAGCCGCTGGACAGGGACCCCGAACACTGAAGCTTTCTTT	CASSRWTGTPNTEAFF
TRBD2	TRBV29-1	TRBJ2-1	.	TGCAGCGTTGAAACTAGCGGCGATGAGCAGTTCTTC	CSVETSGDEQFF
TRBD1	TRBV4-3	TRBJ1-2	.	TGCGCCAGCAGCCTCCTACGTAACAGGGGAGGCTATGGCTACACCTTC	CASSLLRNRGGYGYTF
.	TRBV21-1	TRBJ1-2	.	TGTGCCAGCAGCACCTCAGGAGCTCTTCACTATGGCTACACCTTC	CASSTSGALHYGYTF
.	TRBV28	TRBJ1-1	.	TGTGCCAGCAGATTCCCCGCAGGGTTCACTGAAGCTTTCTTT	CASRFPAGFTEAFF
.	TRBV4-1	TRBJ1-1	.	TGCGCCAGCAGCCAAAGGCGTACTTTGGTGAACACTGAAGCTTTCTTT	CASSQRRTLVNTEAFF
.	TRBV27	TRBJ1-5	once	TGTGCCAGCAGTTTACAGGGAAGCAATCAGCCCCAGCATTTT	CASSLQGSNQPQHF
.	TRBV7-3	TRBJ2-5	few	TGTGCCAGCAGCTTAGGGGGGTCCCAAGAGACCCAGTACTTC	CASSLGGSQETQYF
TRBD2	TRBV5-1	TRBJ2-7	.	TGCGCCAGCAGCACTAGCGGACCCCCCGTTTACGAGCAGTACTTC	CASSTSGPPVYEQYF
.	TRBV7-2	TRBJ2-1	once	TGTGCCAGCAGCTTATCGAACGGGAACAATGAGCAGTTCTTC	CASSLSNGNNEQFF
TRBD1	TRBV12-5	TRBJ2-1	once	TGTGCTAGTGGTTTGGGAACCGGGACAGGGGTTCTGTTCTTC	CASGLGTGTGVLFF
.	TRBV9	TRBJ2-5	.	TGTGCCAGCAGCCCCCAAGGGACCCGCCCTGAGACCCAGTACTTC	CASSPQGTRPETQYF
TRBD1	TRBV2	TRBJ2-3	once	TGTGCCAGCACTGAGGGACAGGGGGCGCGGAATACGCAGTATTTT	CASTEGQGARNTQYF
TRBD1	TRBV5-8	TRBJ2-5	.	TGTGCCAGCAGTCCCTCCTTCGGACAGGCGGACCAAGAGACCCAGTACTTC	CASSPSFGQADQETQYF
.	TRBV19	TRBJ1-5	many	TGCGCCTCGGGGCAGAATTTCAATCAGCCCCAGCATTTT	CASGQNFNQPQHF
.	TRBV18	TRBJ2-7	once	TGTGCCAGCTCACCACCCGGGACGGCCTACGAGCAGTACTTC	CASSPPGTAYEQYF